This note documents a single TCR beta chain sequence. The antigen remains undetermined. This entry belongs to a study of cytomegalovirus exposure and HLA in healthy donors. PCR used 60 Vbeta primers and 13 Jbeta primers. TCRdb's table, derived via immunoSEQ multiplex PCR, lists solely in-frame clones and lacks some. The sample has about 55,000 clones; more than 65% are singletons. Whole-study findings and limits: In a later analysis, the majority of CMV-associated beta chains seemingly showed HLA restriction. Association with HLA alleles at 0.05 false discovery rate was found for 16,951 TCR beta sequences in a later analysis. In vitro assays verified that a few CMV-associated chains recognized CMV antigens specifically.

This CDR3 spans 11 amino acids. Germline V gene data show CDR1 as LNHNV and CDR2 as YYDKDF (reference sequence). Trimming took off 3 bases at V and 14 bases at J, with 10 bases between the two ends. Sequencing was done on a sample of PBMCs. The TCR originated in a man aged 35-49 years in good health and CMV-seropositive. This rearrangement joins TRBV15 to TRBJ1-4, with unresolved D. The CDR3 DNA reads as TGTGCCACCAGCAGCCGGAGGTGGCTGTTTTTT. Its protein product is CATSSRRWLFF. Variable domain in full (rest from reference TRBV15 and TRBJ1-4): DAMVIQNPRYQVTQFGKPVTLSCSQTLNHNVMYWYQQKSSQAPKLLFHYYDKDFNNEADTPDNFQSRRPNTSFCFLDIRSPGLGDTAMYLCATSSRRWLFFGSGTQLSVL.